The next 32 T cell receptor beta chains were all read from a single sample in a study of siplizumab effects on memory and regulatory T cells. Method: immunoSEQ multiplex PCR; TCRdb's copy keeps in-frame clones and lacks some. The sample consists of nearly 95,000 clones, approximately 95% of them appearing once. The source material was non-Treg CD4+ T cells sorted from blood. The receptors derive from a human donor in good health.

The rearrangement uses TRBV7-9 and TRBJ2-5; D possibly uses TRBD1 or TRBD2 (5 bases each). CDR3 length: 14 amino acids. V was cut by 7 bases and J by 4 bases, with 16 bases left in between. The germline CDR1 and CDR2 sequences are SEHNR and FQNEAQ (reference sequence). The CDR3 here is CASNRGENLETQYF. CDR3 coding DNA: TGTGCCAGCAATAGAGGGGAGAACCTAGAGACCCAGTACTTC.

The chain combines TRBV7-3 with TRBJ2-1; 7 bases map to TRBD2. The CDR3 runs to 15 residues. In germline, CDR1 is SGHTA, CDR2 FQGTGA. V shed 1 base, J shed 3 bases, and the junction held 3 bases outside the gene matches. In DNA form, the CDR3 reads TGTGCCAGCAGCTTAATTCCGGGAGGCTACAATGAGCAGTTCTTC. As protein: CASSLIPGGYNEQFF. Filled out from reference TRBV7-3 and TRBJ2-1, the complete variable domain reads GAGVSQTPSNKVTEKGKYVELRCDPISGHTALYWYRQSLGQGPEFLIYFQGTGAADDSGLPNDRFFAVRPEGSVSTLKIQRTERGDSAVYLCASSLIPGGYNEQFFGPGTRLTVL.

V is TRBV11-2 and J is TRBJ2-7; no reliable D call. From germline, CDR1 is SGHAT and CDR2 FQNNGV. Trimming shortened V by 2 bases and J by 5 bases, and 4 bases separated the two germline ends. The CDR3 spans 11 residues. CDR3 sequence reads: CASSLHHEQYF. In DNA, the CDR3 is TGTGCCAGCAGCTTACACCACGAGCAGTACTTC.

This clone was counted once. The rearrangement joins TRBV7-2 to TRBJ2-3; TRBD1 matches at 8 bases. The ends lost 5 bases at V and 1 base at J; junction bases unmatched: 5. Germline CDR1 is SGHTA and CDR2 is FQGNSA. The CDR3 has 15 amino acids. The CDR3 sequence is CASSETGGRTDTQYF. The CDR3 bases are TGTGCCAGCAGCGAAACAGGGGGTCGCACAGATACGCAGTATTTT.

For this clone: In this CDR3 the conserved last residue, phenylalanine or tryptophan, is missing, so a read error is likely. The limits of the CDR3 on the DNA are not certain, so only TCRdb's listed CDR3 is given. This chain joins TRBV28 and TRBJ2-7. CDR1 and CDR2 from the germline V gene are MDHEN and SYDVKM. The CDR3 region is 12 residues in length, termini included. The CDR3 sequence: CASSSETAPGRL.

This chain joins TRBV30 and TRBJ1-2; no definite D call. V was pared by 2 bases and J by 4 bases, with 11 bases between. CDR1 and CDR2 (germline): GTSNPN, SVGIG (reference sequence). CDR3 length: 13 amino acids. Here the CDR3 reads CAWSSPPFYGYTF. CDR3 DNA: TGTGCCTGGAGTTCCCCCCCCTTCTATGGCTACACCTTC.

This chain joins TRBV5-3 and TRBJ1-3; D may be TRBD1 (6 bases). TRBV5-3 has ORF status, its function being uncertain. The CDR3 is made up of 16 amino acids. V lost 6 bases and J 4 bases, leaving 20 bases between the germline ends. This CDR3 is CARTHIPGGYGNTIYF. The CDR3 DNA is TGTGCCAGAACCCATATCCCGGGGGGCTACGGAAACACCATATATTTT.

The chain joins TRBV7-9 to TRBJ2-5; D remains ambiguous. Per germline, CDR1 SEHNR and CDR2 FQNEAQ (reference sequence). There are 13 residues in the CDR3. Trimming stripped 5 bases from V and 5 bases from J, with 12 bases between. The CDR3 here is CASSDGYRETQYF. CDR3 bases: TGTGCCAGCAGCGACGGATATCGGGAGACCCAGTACTTC.

J is TRBJ2-7 and V is TRBV30; D might be TRBD1 (5 bases). Germline CDR1 GTSNPN, CDR2 SVGIG (reference sequence). This CDR3 has 13 amino acids. V lost 4 bases to trimming and J lost 2 bases, with 12 bases between them. CDR3 in DNA: TGTGCCTGGACCCAAGGGGCACCCTACGAGCAGTACTTC. Protein product: CAWTQGAPYEQYF.

The chain couples TRBV4-1 to TRBJ1-2; D remains unclear. V lost 1 base and J 3 bases, leaving 9 bases between the germline ends. Germline V gives CDR1 MGHRA, CDR2 YSYEKL. The length of the CDR3 is 14 residues. CDR3 nucleotide sequence: TGCGCCAGCAGCCAAGCCGCGCGTCACTATGGCTACACCTTC. Translated: CASSQAARHYGYTF.

Points on this clone: The identical CDR3 is also encoded by other nucleotide sequences in the sample. V is TRBV18 and J is TRBJ1-1; no definite D call. The CDR3 covers 13 residues. V was cut by 2 bases and J by 1 base, with 5 bases left in between. CDR1 is KGHSH, CDR2 LQKENI, per germline. The CDR3 spells CASSPAGNTEAFF. As DNA, the CDR3 is TGTGCCAGCTCACCAGCAGGGAACACTGAAGCTTTCTTT.

This clone was seen only once. The chain has TRBV4-2 and TRBJ2-5; 11 bases agree with TRBD2. The CDR3 is 16 amino acids. V trimming: 4 bases; J trimming: 1 base; junction bases outside the gene matches: 5. From germline, CDR1 is LGHNA and CDR2 YNFKEQ. In DNA form, the CDR3 reads TGTGCCAGCAGCCTAGGGACTAGCGGCCTCCAAGAGACCCAGTACTTC. Translating gives CASSLGTSGLQETQYF.

The table lists this clone with a count of one. The rearrangement joins TRBV9 to TRBJ1-4; TRBD1 is a possible D gene (5 bases). The V end was cut by 0 bases, the J end by 0 bases, with 9 bases between. Germline CDR1 reads SGDLS; CDR2 reads YYNGEE. There are 16 residues in the CDR3. CDR3 DNA: TGTGCCAGCAGCGTAGGGGGCTCTGCAACTAATGAAAAACTGTTTTTT. Protein sequence: CASSVGGSATNEKLFF.

V gene TRBV6-1 combines with J gene TRBJ2-3; D gene unclear. The germline V gene encodes CDR1 MNHNS and CDR2 SASEGT. The CDR3 runs to 15 residues. V lost 7 bases, J lost 1 base, and 15 bases lay in between. For the CDR3, the DNA is TGTGCCAGCACCGAGTCGGGTTATCGCACAGATACGCAGTATTTT. As protein: CASTESGYRTDTQYF.

The J gene is TRBJ1-4, the V gene TRBV7-9; D is uncertain. V was clipped by 5 bases and J by 9 bases, with 19 bases between them. The CDR3 consists of 15 residues. The germline CDR1 and CDR2 sequences are SEHNR and FQNEAQ (reference sequence). DNA for the CDR3: TGTGCCAGCAGCCCTCGCGGTGAGGGTATGAAAAAACTGTTTTTT. The encoded protein is CASSPRGEGMKKLFF.

The chain is built from TRBV27 and TRBJ1-6; 9 bases are shared with TRBD1. The CDR3 totals 15 residues. J was trimmed by 9 bases and V by 5 bases; bases with no gene match: 8. Germline lookup yields CDR1 MNHEY and CDR2 SMNVEV (reference sequence). The CDR3 DNA follows: TGTGCCAGCAGTCCCTGGGACAGGGAGAGTTCACCCCTCCACTTT. Its protein is CASSPWDRESSPLHF.

This clone was found once. The chain is built from TRBV2 and TRBJ2-5; possibly TRBD1 for D (6 bases). With 3 bases removed from V and 5 bases from J, the gap between germline ends came to 19 bases. Germline assignment: CDR1 SNHLY and CDR2 FYNNEI. The CDR3 runs 16 residues. CDR3: CASSDPLVEDRETQYF. CDR3 DNA sequence: TGTGCCAGCAGTGACCCCCTGGTGGAAGACAGGGAGACCCAGTACTTC.

The rearrangement joins TRBV7-9 to TRBJ1-1; D unclear. This CDR3 has 11 residues. The V and J ends lost 0 bases and 8 bases respectively, with 4 bases between them. Germline assignment: CDR1 SEHNR and CDR2 FQNEAQ (reference sequence). Written as DNA, the CDR3 is TGTGCCAGCAGCTTAGCGACAGAAGCTTTCTTT. As protein: CASSLATEAFF.

This chain joins TRBV27 and TRBJ1-6, with 7 nucleotides matching TRBD1. V shed 2 bases, J shed 9 bases, and the junction held 4 bases outside the gene matches. CDR3 size: 14 residues. The germline gives CDR1 MNHEY, CDR2 SMNVEV (reference sequence). The CDR3 DNA is TGTGCCAGCAGTTTAGCAAACAGGGGTTCACCCCTCCACTTT. Protein sequence: CASSLANRGSPLHF.

This clone was seen only once. As DNA, the CDR3 is TGCGCCAGCAGCAGCGGACGGAATTCACCCCTCCACTTT. Its translation is CASSSGRNSPLHF. The chain links TRBV5-1 to TRBJ1-6; D is ambiguous. CDR1 is SGHRS and CDR2 is YFSETQ in the germline V gene. There are 13 residues in the CDR3. Trimming pared 4 bases from V and 7 bases from J, leaving 9 bases between. The full variable domain, rest sourced from reference TRBV5-1 and TRBJ1-6, is KAGVTQTPRYLIKTRGQQVTLSCSPISGHRSVSWYQQTPGQGLQFLFEYFSETQRNKGNFPGRFSGRQFSNSRSEMNVSTLELGDSALYLCASSSGRNSPLHFGNGTRLTVT.

V is TRBV19 and J is TRBJ2-2; 7 bases line up with TRBD1. This CDR3 comprises 14 residues. CDR1 is LNHDA and CDR2 is SQIVND in the germline V gene (reference sequence). The CDR3 DNA follows: TGTGCGAGCCGACAGGGAACGAACACCGGGGAGCTGTTTTTT. Residues: CASRQGTNTGELFF.

Concerning this clone: An end of the junction differs from the germline gene, which may be a read error. The chain uses TRBV6-1 and TRBJ2-3; 7 bases are shared with TRBD1. The CDR3 contains 14 residues. Looked up from germline, CDR1 is MNHNS and CDR2 is SASEGT. The CDR3 DNA follows: TGTGCTAGCAGACAAGGGGGCCTCACAGATACGCAGTATTTT. Protein: CASRQGGLTDTQYF.

The chain employs TRBV7-2 and TRBJ2-1, with TRBD2 identical over 9 bases. The length of the CDR3 is 18 residues. CDR1 SGHTA and CDR2 FQGNSA come from the germline V gene. Losses at the gene ends were 2 bases for V and 3 bases for J; bases not matched to a gene: 11. CDR3 coding DNA: TGTGCCAGCAGCTTATGGGCTAGCGGGACATCATTCTACAATGAGCAGTTCTTC. Its translation: CASSLWASGTSFYNEQFF.

The table lists this clone with a few counts. This chain uses TRBV18 with TRBJ1-2; maybe TRBD1 (6 bases). Trimming left V 3 bases short and J 6 bases short, with 17 bases between. This CDR3 spans 15 amino acids. CDR1 is KGHSH, CDR2 LQKENI, per germline. The CDR3 region is CASSPSGAGENGYTF. The CDR3 region has the DNA TGTGCCAGCTCACCTAGCGGTGCAGGGGAAAATGGCTACACCTTC.

The chain is built from TRBV5-1 and TRBJ1-5; TRBD1 might be the D (5 bases). CDR3 size: 15 residues. The V end was cut by 0 bases, the J end by 4 bases, with 11 bases between. Germline values: CDR1 SGHRS, CDR2 YFSETQ. The CDR3 DNA is TGCGCCAGCAGCTTGGACGTCGGGGGAAATCAGCCCCAGCATTTT. It translates to CASSLDVGGNQPQHF.

The rearrangement joins TRBV6-5 to TRBJ2-7; possibly TRBD1 for D (5 bases). This CDR3 comprises 13 residues. Trimming cost V 4 bases and J 5 bases, with 12 bases left between them. The germline gives CDR1 MNHEY, CDR2 SVGAGI. The DNA for the CDR3 is TGTGCCAGCAGTTCGGGCAGGGTCCACGAGCAGTACTTC. Protein sequence: CASSSGRVHEQYF.

This clone was observed a single time. The genes are TRBV7-9 and TRBJ2-1, with TRBD1 identical over 11 bases. Per germline, CDR1 SEHNR and CDR2 FQNEAQ (reference sequence). V trimming: 5 bases; J trimming: 4 bases; junction bases outside the gene matches: 7. The CDR3 covers 16 residues. The DNA for the CDR3 is TGTGCCAGCAGCGGGCGGACAGGGGGCGGGTACAATGAGCAGTTCTTC. This encodes CASSGRTGGGYNEQFF. Filled out from reference TRBV7-9 and TRBJ2-1, the complete variable domain reads DTGVSQNPRHKITKRGQNVTFRCDPISEHNRLYWYRQTLGQGPEFLTYFQNEAQLEKSRLLSDRFSAERPKGSFSTLEIQRTEQGDSAMYLCASSGRTGGGYNEQFFGPGTRLTVL.

The rearrangement joins TRBV11-3 to TRBJ2-5, with a weak D call TRBD2 (6 bases). Germline V gives CDR1 SGHNT, CDR2 YENEEA. This CDR3 has 15 amino acids. Trimming took off 5 bases at V and 2 bases at J, with 15 bases between the two ends. Written as DNA, the CDR3 is TGTGCCAGCAGCAGTGGGCGAGGACTACAAGAGACCCAGTACTTC. Its protein is CASSSGRGLQETQYF.

The rearrangement links TRBV29-1 to TRBJ1-2; D remains ambiguous. The ends were cut back, 4 bases at V and 0 bases at J, with 9 bases in the middle. CDR1 and CDR2 from the germline V gene are SQVTM and ANQGSEA. The CDR3 loop spans 13 amino acids. In DNA form, the CDR3 reads TGCAGCGTTGCTCCGATTGCTAACTATGGCTACACCTTC. Amino acid sequence: CSVAPIANYGYTF.

The chain joins TRBV29-1 to TRBJ2-5; perhaps TRBD1 as D (6 bases). Trimming took 5 bases from V and 10 from J, leaving 14 bases between them. The CDR3 loop spans 11 amino acids. The germline CDR1 and CDR2 sequences are SQVTM and ANQGSEA. The CDR3 region is CSVTGLEDQYF. As DNA, the CDR3 is TGCAGCGTTACAGGGTTGGAGGACCAGTACTTC.

The V gene is TRBV2, the J gene TRBJ2-2; 10 bases align to TRBD1. The CDR3 is 15 residues long. CDR1 and CDR2 (germline): SNHLY, FYNNEI. V lost 6 bases to trimming and J lost 6 bases; unmatched junction nucleotides: 7. CDR3 sequence: CASRVTGTGAGELFF. The CDR3 DNA sequence: TGTGCCAGCAGAGTAACCGGGACAGGGGCCGGGGAGCTGTTTTTT.

V and J are TRBV5-8 and TRBJ2-7; no reliable D call. CDR3 length: 12 residues. Germline V gene lookup returns CDR1 SGHTS and CDR2 YDEGEE. Trimming removed 3 bases at V and 1 base at J, with 5 bases between. The CDR3 loop is CASSWRSYEQYF. Here the CDR3 DNA reads TGTGCCAGCAGCTGGCGATCCTACGAGCAGTACTTC.